These 17 T cell receptor beta chains originate from one sample sequenced in a study of OX40 agonist ivuxolimab in advanced cancers. Clones were sequenced by immunoSEQ multiplex PCR, and TCRdb holds only the in-frame ones, with some missing. The data contain fewer than 95,000 clones, more than 80% of them singletons. Sequenced here: CD4+ or CD8+ T cells sorted from blood, sampled in a trial of the OX40 agonist ivuxolimab. The receptor source for this set is an adult with an advanced solid tumor such as melanoma, head and neck, liver or kidney cancer.

This chain uses TRBV19 with TRBJ2-5, with 11 bases fitting TRBD2. V lost 6 bases, J lost 5 bases, and 20 bases stayed unmatched. This CDR3 region has 19 residues. CDR1 and CDR2 (germline): LNHDA, SQIVND (reference sequence). The CDR3: CASSRRLAGPAVGTETQYF. The CDR3 bases are TGTGCCAGTAGCCGTAGACTAGCGGGGCCGGCCGTGGGTACTGAGACCCAGTACTTC. Using reference TRBV19 and TRBJ2-5 for the parts outside the CDR3, the full variable domain is DGGITQSPKYLFRKEGQNVTLSCEQNLNHDAMYWYRQDPGQGLRLIYYSQIVNDFQKGDIAEGYSVSREKKESFPLTVTSAQKNPTAFYLCASSRRLAGPAVGTETQYFGPGTRLLVL.

The V call is TRBV28, the J call TRBJ2-3; perhaps TRBD1 as D (7 bases). The CDR3 length is 15 residues. The germline gives CDR1 MDHEN, CDR2 SYDVKM. V lost 8 bases and J lost 5, with 20 bases in between. The CDR3 coding sequence is TGTGCCAGCGAAACAGGGGACTTTGGGAGAGATACGCAGTATTTT. This gives the protein CASETGDFGRDTQYF.

This clone turned up a few times. This chain links TRBV19 with TRBJ1-5, with D hard to call. In germline, CDR1 is LNHDA, CDR2 SQIVND (reference sequence). V lost 10 bases and J 3 bases, leaving 10 bases between the germline ends. CDR3 length: 12 residues. CDR3 sequence reads: CATGRINQPQHF. The CDR3 coding sequence is TGTGCCACCGGACGGATCAATCAGCCCCAGCATTTT.

The genes are TRBV4-1 and TRBJ2-5, with 7 bases fitting TRBD1. In germline, CDR1 is MGHRA, CDR2 YSYEKL. This CDR3 is built from 15 residues. The J segment lost 5 bases and the V segment lost 0 bases, leaving 6 bases of the junction unmatched. Here the CDR3 reads CASSQDGTAGETQYF. The CDR3 region has the DNA TGCGCCAGCAGCCAAGATGGGACAGCCGGCGAGACCCAGTACTTC.

This clone appeared once. The chain has TRBV27 and TRBJ1-2, with D perhaps TRBD1 (6 bases). V lost 2 bases to trimming and J lost 7 bases, with 17 bases between them. The CDR3 totals 15 residues. CDR1 is MNHEY, CDR2 SMNVEV, per germline (reference sequence). CDR3 loop: CASSLAPGGAFGYTF. As DNA, the CDR3 is TGTGCCAGCAGTTTAGCCCCGGGGGGGGCGTTTGGCTACACCTTC.

This clone has only a few counts. This chain links TRBV6-4 with TRBJ1-2; TRBD1 agrees at 7 bases. CDR3 length equals 13 residues. V dropped 8 bases and J dropped 8; count of bases not matched to a gene: 11. Germline assignment: CDR1 MRHNA and CDR2 SNTAGT. CDR3 residues: CASSRQGGAGYTF. CDR3 sequence (DNA): TGTGCCAGCTCAAGACAAGGGGGCGCGGGCTACACCTTC.

This clone was detected only a few times. This sequence joins TRBV28 and TRBJ1-2; D is perhaps TRBD1 (6 bases). CDR3 size: 13 residues. In germline, CDR1 is MDHEN, CDR2 SYDVKM. V was clipped by 6 bases and J by 6 bases, with 14 bases between them. CDR3 coding DNA: TGTGCCAGCAGAAATACAGGGAAGGATGGCTACACCTTC. Its translation is CASRNTGKDGYTF.

The CDR3 DNA reads as TGTGCCATCTCGGGGGTCCGGGGTAACTATGGCTACACCTTC. Translating it yields CAISGVRGNYGYTF. The chain is built from TRBV10-3 and TRBJ1-2, with D tentatively TRBD1 (5 bases). Germline CDR1 ENHRY, CDR2 SYGVKD. V was trimmed by 8 bases and J by 1 base, leaving 14 bases between them. This CDR3 has 14 amino acids.

The sample holds one count of this clone. The CDR3 protein is CAISEEPDYGYTF. CDR3 bases: TGTGCCATCAGTGAGGAGCCGGACTATGGCTACACCTTC. The chain employs TRBV10-3 and TRBJ1-2; D ambiguous. This CDR3 has 13 residues. CDR1 ENHRY and CDR2 SYGVKD come from the germline V gene. With 2 bases removed from V and 3 bases from J, the gap between germline ends came to 7 bases.

CDR3 nucleotides: TGCGCCAGCAGCGCGCAGGGTGCCGACTATGGCTACACCTTC. It codes for CASSAQGADYGYTF. This chain joins TRBV5-1 and TRBJ1-2, with D perhaps matching TRBD1 (5 bases). The V gene's germline CDR1 is SGHRS and CDR2 YFSETQ. V lost 4 bases to trimming and J lost 3 bases, with 13 bases between them. There are 14 residues in the CDR3.

The CDR3 here is CASSFWTRHTEAFF. The DNA of the CDR3 is TGTGCCAGCAGCTTTTGGACCCGTCACACTGAAGCTTTCTTT. The chain combines TRBV7-9 with TRBJ1-1; D remains unclear. Germline V gene data show CDR1 as SEHNR and CDR2 as FQNEAQ (reference sequence). The CDR3 totals 14 residues. The germline V and J ends were trimmed by 3 bases and 3 bases, with 11 bases remaining between them.

A few counts support this clone. The chain uses TRBV7-2 and TRBJ2-1; no clear D. The CDR3 is 13 residues long. Germline V gene sequence: CDR1 SGHTA, CDR2 FQGNSA. The V gene lost 3 bases and the J gene lost 2 bases, with 5 bases spanning the gap. In DNA form, the CDR3 reads TGTGCCAGCAGCTTTACAGCCTACAATGAGCAGTTCTTC. It codes for CASSFTAYNEQFF.

The rearrangement joins TRBV28 to TRBJ1-1; 7 nucleotides agree with TRBD1. Per the germline V gene, CDR1 is MDHEN and CDR2 is SYDVKM. This CDR3 region has 13 residues. The V and J ends lost 10 bases and 3 bases, in that order; junction bases with no gene match: 8. As DNA, the CDR3 is TGTGCCACGACAGGGAACGAAGACACTGAAGCTTTCTTT. Translation gives CATTGNEDTEAFF.

Concerning this clone: This sample also contains other DNA sequences that code for the same CDR3. The rearrangement links TRBV28 to TRBJ1-2; D call uncertain. This CDR3 spans 13 amino acids. CDR1 and CDR2 (germline): MDHEN, SYDVKM. The germline V and J ends were trimmed by 3 bases and 1 base, with 6 bases remaining between them. The CDR3 sequence is CASSFSRNYGYTF. As DNA, the CDR3 is TGTGCCAGCAGTTTCTCTCGTAACTATGGCTACACCTTC.

The V call is TRBV2, the J call TRBJ2-5; 8 nucleotides align to TRBD2. There are 14 residues in the CDR3. Germline V CDR1 and CDR2: SNHLY, FYNNEI. V lost 4 bases to trimming and J lost 2 bases; unmatched junction nucleotides: 3. The CDR3 sequence is CASSGVAGQETQYF. In DNA form, the CDR3 reads TGTGCCAGCAGTGGGGTAGCGGGACAAGAGACCCAGTACTTC.

In the case of this clone: Other DNA sequences in this specimen translate into the identical CDR3. The CDR3 DNA reads as TGTGCCAGCAGTGACCGTAGAGGGGGGGGATCTGACTATGGCTACACCTTC. It translates to CASSDRRGGGSDYGYTF. V and J are TRBV6-4 and TRBJ1-2; weak D call: TRBD1 (6 bases). CDR1 MRHNA and CDR2 SNTAGT come from the germline V gene. The CDR3 contains 17 residues. Trimming removed 2 bases from V and 3 bases from J, with 19 bases in between.

In this sample, this clone turned up a few times. The CDR3 DNA is TGTGCCAGCAGCCAATACAATGAGCAGTTCTTC. Protein product: CASSQYNEQFF. This chain joins TRBV14 and TRBJ2-1; D gene uncertain. V was clipped by 2 bases and J by 4 bases, with 0 bases between them. This CDR3 has 11 residues. In germline, CDR1 is SGHDN, CDR2 FVKESK.